This paragraph reports one T cell receptor (beta chain). These data originate in a study of blood T cell repertoires in COVID-19. The CDR3 is 16 amino acids. CDR1 and CDR2 from the germline V gene are SGDLS and YYNGEE. Trimming removed 0 bases from V and 0 bases from J, with 9 bases in between. Sequencing used immunoSEQ multiplex PCR; TCRdb keeps in-frame clones, though not all of them. Here the sample spans approximately 360,000 clones, around 89% being singletons. Those enrolled, adults aged 18 to 89 years, came from about two dozen US areas. This clonotype originated in a woman under 40 with acute COVID-19. What was sequenced was PBMCs or T cells enriched from blood (not recorded which). The chain carries TRBV9 and TRBJ1-4; D remains unclear. The CDR3 loop is CASSVGLRTTNEKLFF. The CDR3 DNA follows: TGTGCCAGCAGCGTAGGGTTGCGGACAACTAATGAAAAACTGTTTTTT.